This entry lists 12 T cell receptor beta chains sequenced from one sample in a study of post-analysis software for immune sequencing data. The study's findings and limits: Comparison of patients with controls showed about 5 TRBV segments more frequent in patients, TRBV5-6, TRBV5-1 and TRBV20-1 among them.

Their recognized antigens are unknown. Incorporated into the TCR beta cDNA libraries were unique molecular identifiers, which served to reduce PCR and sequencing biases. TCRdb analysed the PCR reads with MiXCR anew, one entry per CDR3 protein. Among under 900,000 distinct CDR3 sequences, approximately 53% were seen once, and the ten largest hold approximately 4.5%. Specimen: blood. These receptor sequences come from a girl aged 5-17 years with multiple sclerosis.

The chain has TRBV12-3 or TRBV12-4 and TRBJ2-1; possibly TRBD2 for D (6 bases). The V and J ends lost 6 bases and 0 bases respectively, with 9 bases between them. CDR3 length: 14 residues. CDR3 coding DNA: TGTGCCAGCAGGCCGACTAGCTCCTACAATGAGCAGTTCTTC. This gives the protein CASRPTSSYNEQFF.

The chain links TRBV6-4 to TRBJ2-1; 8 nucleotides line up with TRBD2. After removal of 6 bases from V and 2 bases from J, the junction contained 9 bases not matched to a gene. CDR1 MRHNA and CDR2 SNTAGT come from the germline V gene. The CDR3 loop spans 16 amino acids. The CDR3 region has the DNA TGTGCCAGCAGCGATGGACTAGCTGGGACCTACAATGAGCAGTTCTTC. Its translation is CASSDGLAGTYNEQFF.

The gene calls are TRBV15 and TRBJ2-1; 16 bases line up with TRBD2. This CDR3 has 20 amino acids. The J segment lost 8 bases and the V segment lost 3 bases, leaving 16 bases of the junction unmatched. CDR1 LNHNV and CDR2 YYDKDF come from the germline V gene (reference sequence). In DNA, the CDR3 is TGTGCCACCAGCAGTTCGGCAACACCGGGACTAGCGGGGGGGCGGTATGAGCAGTTCTTC. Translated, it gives CATSSSATPGLAGGRYEQFF.

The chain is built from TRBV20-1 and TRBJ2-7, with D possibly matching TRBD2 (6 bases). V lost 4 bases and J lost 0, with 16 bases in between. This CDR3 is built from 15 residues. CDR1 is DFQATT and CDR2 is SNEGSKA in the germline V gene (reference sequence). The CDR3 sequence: CSATPLAVSSYEQYF. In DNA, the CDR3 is TGCAGTGCTACGCCACTAGCTGTGAGCTCCTACGAGCAGTACTTC.

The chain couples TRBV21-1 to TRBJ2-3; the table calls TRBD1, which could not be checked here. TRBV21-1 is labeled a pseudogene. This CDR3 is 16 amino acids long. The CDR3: CASSKVRDPRSDTQYF. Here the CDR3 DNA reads TGTGCCAGCAGCAAAGTACGGGACCCCCGGTCGGATACGCAGTATTTT.

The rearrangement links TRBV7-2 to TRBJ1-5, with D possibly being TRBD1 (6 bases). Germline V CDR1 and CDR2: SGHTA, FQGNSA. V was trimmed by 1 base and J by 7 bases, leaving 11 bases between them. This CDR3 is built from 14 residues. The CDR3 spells CASSLDFGTQPQHF. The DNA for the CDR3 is TGTGCCAGCAGCTTAGATTTCGGGACACAGCCCCAGCATTTT.

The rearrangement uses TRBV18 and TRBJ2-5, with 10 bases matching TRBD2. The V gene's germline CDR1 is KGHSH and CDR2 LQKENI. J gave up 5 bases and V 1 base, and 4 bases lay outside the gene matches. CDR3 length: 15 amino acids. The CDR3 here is CASSPLAGGLETQYF. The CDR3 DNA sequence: TGTGCCAGCTCACCACTAGCGGGAGGTTTGGAGACCCAGTACTTC.

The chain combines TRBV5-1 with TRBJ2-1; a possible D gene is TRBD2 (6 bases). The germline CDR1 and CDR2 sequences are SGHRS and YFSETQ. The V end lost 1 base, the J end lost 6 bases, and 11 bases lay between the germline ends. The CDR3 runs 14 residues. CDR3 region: CASSLTSWGNEQFF. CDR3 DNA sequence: TGCGCCAGCAGCTTGACTAGCTGGGGCAATGAGCAGTTCTTC.

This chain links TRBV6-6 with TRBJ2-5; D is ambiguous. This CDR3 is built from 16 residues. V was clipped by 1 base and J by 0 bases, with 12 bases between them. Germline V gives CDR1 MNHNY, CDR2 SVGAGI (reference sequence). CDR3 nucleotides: TGTGCCAGCAGTTACTTAGCCGTAGTCTACCAAGAGACCCAGTACTTC. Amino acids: CASSYLAVVYQETQYF.

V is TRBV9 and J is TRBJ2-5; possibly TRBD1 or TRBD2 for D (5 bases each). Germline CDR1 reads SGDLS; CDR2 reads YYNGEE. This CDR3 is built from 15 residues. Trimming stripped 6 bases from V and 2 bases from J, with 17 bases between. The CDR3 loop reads CASNPGTESQETQYF. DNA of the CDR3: TGTGCCAGCAACCCCGGGACGGAGTCTCAAGAGACCCAGTACTTC.

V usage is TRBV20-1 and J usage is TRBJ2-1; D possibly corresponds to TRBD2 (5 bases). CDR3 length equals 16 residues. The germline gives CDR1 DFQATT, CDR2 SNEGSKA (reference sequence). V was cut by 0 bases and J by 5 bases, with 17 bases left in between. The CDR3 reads CSARDLVRDINNEQFF. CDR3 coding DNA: TGCAGTGCTAGAGATTTGGTCCGGGATATAAACAATGAGCAGTTCTTC.

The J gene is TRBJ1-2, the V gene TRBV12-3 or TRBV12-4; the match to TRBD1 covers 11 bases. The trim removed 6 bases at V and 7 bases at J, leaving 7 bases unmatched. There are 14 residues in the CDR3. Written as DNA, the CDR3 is TGTGCCAGCAGGCCCGGGACAGGGGGGTCTGGCTACACCTTC. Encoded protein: CASRPGTGGSGYTF.